The source of this T cell receptor beta chain is a study of blood T cell repertoires in COVID-19. Study-level background: Researchers got acute and convalescent COVID-19 samples from the United States, Italy and Spain. Sources were T cells, B-cell-depleted T cells, or PBMCs; the material itself was cDNA or gDNA.

Authors' analysis steps: Amplification of reference gene primers provided the estimated nucleated cell counts. Here immunoSEQ multiplex PCR was the method, and the copy in TCRdb shows in-frame clones only, minus some. The V and J calls and clone size are taken from that table; D and trimming were inferred from the DNA. The sample comprises some 260,000 clones, 70% to 90% of which are singletons, and around 0.7% rests with the top ten. The CDR3 sequence is 15 residues long. Germline CDR1 SNHLY, CDR2 FYNNEI. V dropped 6 bases and J dropped 4; count of bases not matched to a gene: 6. The specimen sequenced was peripheral blood. The chain has TRBV2 and TRBJ1-5; 10 bases match TRBD1. The origin of this receptor is a human donor in a cohort sampled during active COVID-19. This chain's CDR3 is CASRPWGQGNQPQHF. The CDR3 nucleotides read TGTGCCAGCAGACCTTGGGGACAGGGGAATCAGCCCCAGCATTTT.